Listed below are T cell receptor beta chains from one sample, sequenced in a study of tumor and adjacent non-tumor tissue in lung cancer. TCRdb independently ran MiXCR on the multiplex PCR reads; one entry per CDR3 protein. The table lists 65,000 to 95,000 distinct CDR3 sequences, roughly 80% of them singletons. The sample consisted of lung tumor tissue. These receptors all come from a woman between 50 and 59 years old with non-small cell lung cancer. The CDR3 runs from the conserved cysteine through the conserved F or W. Each record gives: V gene, D gene, J gene, clone size, CDR3 DNA, CDR3 protein. D genes are given only for firm matches. Some rows have no size entry. The others give once, few or many, or a class for an expanded clone.

v_call: TRBV6-1; d_call: NA; j_call: TRBJ2-4; clone_size: NA; cdr3_nt: TGTGCCAGCAGCGGGAAGAGCCTCGGCAAAAACATTCAATACTTC; cdr3_aa: CASSGKSLGKNIQYF
v_call: TRBV5-5; d_call: NA; j_call: TRBJ1-1; clone_size: NA; cdr3_nt: TGTTCCAGCAGCTTGATACAGGGACGAGGGCGAACTGAAGCTTTCTTT; cdr3_aa: CSSSLIQGRGRTEAFF
v_call: TRBV11-3; d_call: NA; j_call: TRBJ2-2; clone_size: NA; cdr3_nt: TGTGCCAGCAACTTAGGGCATGCCGGGAAGCGGTTTTTT; cdr3_aa: CASNLGHAGKRFF
v_call: TRBV20-1; d_call: NA; j_call: TRBJ2-2; clone_size: NA; cdr3_nt: TGCAATGCTAGAGATGCAGGAGGCACCGGGGAGCTGTTTTTT; cdr3_aa: CNARDAGGTGELFF
v_call: TRBV10-3; d_call: TRBD1; j_call: TRBJ2-7; clone_size: NA; cdr3_nt: TGTCCCATCAGCTCAGGGACAGACTACGAGCAATATTTC; cdr3_aa: CPISSGTDYEQYF
v_call: TRBV29-1; d_call: NA; j_call: TRBJ2-1; clone_size: NA; cdr3_nt: TGCATCGTTGAGGTCGGGACTGGGCAGTTCTTC; cdr3_aa: CIVEVGTGQFF
v_call: TRBV4-2; d_call: TRBD1; j_call: TRBJ2-3; clone_size: NA; cdr3_nt: TGTACCAGCAGCCGATCTACAGGGGGCGGTCAGCCCCAGTATTTT; cdr3_aa: CTSSRSTGGGQPQYF
v_call: TRBV29-1; d_call: TRBD2; j_call: TRBJ2-7; clone_size: few; cdr3_nt: TGCAGCGCCCTAGCGGGGTCCTACGAGAAATACTTC; cdr3_aa: CSALAGSYEKYF
v_call: TRBV6-2/TRBV6-3; d_call: TRBD2; j_call: TRBJ2-6; clone_size: NA; cdr3_nt: TGTGCCAGCAGTTCTACCCGAAATGGGACTAACGCCCTGACTTTC; cdr3_aa: CASSSTRNGTNALTF
v_call: TRBV6-2/TRBV6-3; d_call: NA; j_call: TRBJ2-7; clone_size: NA; cdr3_nt: TGTGCCAGCACCCCTTACAATACATATGAGCAGTATTTC; cdr3_aa: CASTPYNTYEQYF
v_call: TRBV2; d_call: NA; j_call: TRBJ2-4; clone_size: few; cdr3_nt: TGTGCCAGCAGTGTCGGAGAGGCCAAAAACATTCAGTACTTC; cdr3_aa: CASSVGEAKNIQYF
v_call: TRBV28; d_call: NA; j_call: TRBJ1-4; clone_size: NA; cdr3_nt: TGTGCCAGCAGCCGCGGGTCAGTAAATAATGAAAAACTGTTTTTT; cdr3_aa: CASSRGSVNNEKLFF
v_call: TRBV12-3/TRBV12-4; d_call: NA; j_call: TRBJ1-2; clone_size: many; cdr3_nt: TGTGCCAGCAGCCTCTCCGGGGGGGGCTATGGCTACACCTTC; cdr3_aa: CASSLSGGGYGYTF
v_call: TRBV10-2; d_call: TRBD2; j_call: TRBJ2-7; clone_size: NA; cdr3_nt: TGCGCCAGCAGTGAGTCAGGGAGGGTTCACGAGCAGTACTTC; cdr3_aa: CASSESGRVHEQYF
v_call: TRBV5-5; d_call: TRBD1; j_call: TRBJ1-1; clone_size: NA; cdr3_nt: TGTGCCAGCAGTGGGAGAGACAGGGGAGCTGAAGTTTTCTTT; cdr3_aa: CASSGRDRGAEVFF
v_call: TRBV20-1; d_call: NA; j_call: TRBJ2-2; clone_size: NA; cdr3_nt: TGCAGTGCACCGGGACAAGCGGAAGATCGGGACACGTGGGAGCTGTTTTTT; cdr3_aa: CSAPGQAEDRDTWELFF
v_call: TRBV12-3/TRBV12-4; d_call: TRBD2; j_call: TRBJ2-3; clone_size: NA; cdr3_nt: TGTGCCAGCAGCCCCGGACTAGCGGGTACAGATACGCAGTATTTT; cdr3_aa: CASSPGLAGTDTQYF
v_call: TRBV20-1; d_call: NA; j_call: TRBJ1-3; clone_size: NA; cdr3_nt: TGCAGTGCTGACCATGGGAACTCTGGAAACAACATATATTTT; cdr3_aa: CSADHGNSGNNIYF
v_call: TRBV6-2/TRBV6-3; d_call: TRBD1; j_call: TRBJ2-7; clone_size: NA; cdr3_nt: TGTGCCAGCAGTTCCTACGGACAGGGTGGAAACATGCAGTACTTC; cdr3_aa: CASSSYGQGGNMQYF
v_call: TRBV20-1; d_call: NA; j_call: TRBJ2-7; clone_size: NA; cdr3_nt: TGCAGTGCTACCAGGTATGCGAACGGGCAGTACTTC; cdr3_aa: CSATRYANGQYF
v_call: TRBV24-1; d_call: NA; j_call: TRBJ2-1; clone_size: once; cdr3_nt: TGTGCCACCAGTGAGGCCAGCAGCAGATGCAACAATGAGCAGTTCTTC; cdr3_aa: CATSEASSRCNNEQFF
v_call: TRBV7-9; d_call: NA; j_call: TRBJ2-5; clone_size: many; cdr3_nt: TGTGCCAGCAGCTTAGGGACTAACCAAGAGACCCAGTACTTC; cdr3_aa: CASSLGTNQETQYF
v_call: TRBV5-5; d_call: TRBD2; j_call: TRBJ2-3; clone_size: NA; cdr3_nt: TGTACCAGCAGCACCGGACTAGCGGTATCTAGTGGGACAGATACGCAGAATTTT; cdr3_aa: CTSSTGLAVSSGTDTQNF
v_call: TRBV11-2; d_call: NA; j_call: TRBJ2-1; clone_size: once; cdr3_nt: TGTGCCAGCAGCTTGGGAAACGACCAACAGTTCTTC; cdr3_aa: CASSLGNDQQFF
v_call: TRBV4-3; d_call: TRBD1; j_call: TRBJ2-3; clone_size: NA; cdr3_nt: TGCGCCAGTAGCCAAGAATGGACAGGGGGCACAGTTACGCAGTATTTT; cdr3_aa: CASSQEWTGGTVTQYF
v_call: TRBV20-1; d_call: NA; j_call: TRBJ2-7; clone_size: NA; cdr3_nt: TGCAGTGCTAGAGATGGGGCAGGGTCCTACGAGTACTACTTC; cdr3_aa: CSARDGAGSYEYYF